This T cell receptor beta chain derives from a study of T cell repertoires in cytomegalovirus infection. Study results and limitations: The ex vivo response was dominated by HLA-C-restricted CMV-specific TCR beta clonotypes. Cumulative frequency (of public TCR beta family members) identified carriers of CMV plus the relevant HLA.

As concerns this clonotype: No antigen is known for it.

MiXCR, run by TCRdb on the reads, gives a single entry per CDR3 protein. The sample consists of 290,000 or so distinct CDR3 sequences, roughly 26% of them appearing once. The CDR3 length is 12 residues. The trim removed 3 bases at V and 9 bases at J, leaving 6 bases unmatched. In germline, CDR1 is GTSNPN, CDR2 SVGIG (reference sequence). The TCR originated in a human donor in good health (CMV status not recorded). Some clones in this sample may be carry-over from other donors' samples. Material for sequencing was PBMCs. This sequence joins TRBV30 and TRBJ2-3; 7 positions agree with TRBD2. The CDR3 loop reads CAWSPGLGTQYF. The CDR3 DNA reads TGTGCCTGGAGCCCCGGACTAGGAACGCAGTATTTT.